These T cell receptor beta chains were read from a single sample in a study of identical twins. TCRdb reprocessed the 5' RACE reads via MiXCR and lists one record per CDR3 protein. The table shows around 200,000 distinct CDR3 sequences, with roughly a tenth occurring only once. Sequencing was done on a sample of memory (CD45RO+) T cells sorted from blood. Receptor source: a woman aged 18 to 35 in good health. Each CDR3 is given with its conserved first and last residue. D genes are given only for firm matches. Clone size, where shown, is once, few, many, or a class for clones that have expanded.

J gene: TRBJ1-3; clone size: few; V gene: TRBV29-1; D gene: -; CDR3 protein: CSVVTSTGNTIYF; CDR3 DNA: TGCAGCGTCGTTACCTCGACTGGAAACACCATATATTTT
J gene: TRBJ2-5; clone size: -; V gene: TRBV18; D gene: TRBD1; CDR3 protein: CASSPEDRAFFGSETQYF; CDR3 DNA: TGTGCCAGCTCACCGGAGGACAGGGCTTTTTTCGGTTCGGAGACCCAGTACTTC
J gene: TRBJ2-7; clone size: -; V gene: TRBV20-1; D gene: TRBD1; CDR3 protein: CSATLQGLAYEQYF; CDR3 DNA: TGCAGTGCTACGTTACAGGGGTTAGCCTACGAGCAGTACTTC
J gene: TRBJ1-6; clone size: many; V gene: TRBV10-1; D gene: -; CDR3 protein: CASTGGSPLHF; CDR3 DNA: TGCGCCAGCACCGGGGGTTCACCCCTCCACTTT
J gene: TRBJ2-1; clone size: few; V gene: TRBV20-1; D gene: TRBD2; CDR3 protein: CSAEGLAIEQFF; CDR3 DNA: TGCAGTGCTGAGGGACTAGCGATTGAGCAGTTCTTC
J gene: TRBJ1-2; clone size: many; V gene: TRBV10-3; D gene: -; CDR3 protein: CATADNYGYTF; CDR3 DNA: TGTGCCACTGCTGATAACTATGGCTACACCTTC
J gene: TRBJ2-3; clone size: many; V gene: TRBV5-4; D gene: -; CDR3 protein: CASSLQGHTDTQYF; CDR3 DNA: TGTGCCAGCAGCTTGCAGGGGCACACAGATACGCAGTATTTT
J gene: TRBJ1-1; clone size: -; V gene: TRBV12-3/TRBV12-4; D gene: TRBD1; CDR3 protein: CASSLTTGGNTEAFF; CDR3 DNA: TGTGCCAGCAGTTTGACAACAGGGGGGAACACTGAAGCTTTCTTT
J gene: TRBJ1-3; clone size: many; V gene: TRBV20-1; D gene: TRBD1; CDR3 protein: CSARRQGAGNTIYF; CDR3 DNA: TGCAGTGCACGAAGACAGGGGGCTGGAAACACCATATATTTT
J gene: TRBJ1-6; clone size: -; V gene: TRBV6-1; D gene: TRBD1; CDR3 protein: CAIQETGTRSPLHF; CDR3 DNA: TGTGCCATCCAAGAGACAGGGACGAGGTCACCCCTCCACTTT
J gene: TRBJ1-2; clone size: -; V gene: TRBV27; D gene: -; CDR3 protein: CASSPGPYYGYTF; CDR3 DNA: TGTGCCAGCAGCCCCGGGCCCTACTATGGCTACACCTTC
J gene: TRBJ2-3; clone size: -; V gene: TRBV6-6; D gene: -; CDR3 protein: CATTGGGTDTQYF; CDR3 DNA: TGTGCCACCACAGGGGGGGGCACAGATACGCAGTATTTT
J gene: TRBJ1-1; clone size: few; V gene: TRBV29-1; D gene: -; CDR3 protein: CSATLMNTEAFF; CDR3 DNA: TGCAGCGCAACGCTAATGAACACTGAAGCTTTCTTT
J gene: TRBJ1-6; clone size: -; V gene: TRBV7-2; D gene: -; CDR3 protein: CASSPSTATHSPLHF; CDR3 DNA: TGTGCCAGCAGCCCGTCGACAGCAACCCATTCACCCCTCCACTTT
J gene: TRBJ1-5; clone size: -; V gene: TRBV4-2; D gene: -; CDR3 protein: CASSQEHQPQHF; CDR3 DNA: TGTGCCAGCAGCCAAGAGCACCAGCCCCAGCATTTT
J gene: TRBJ2-5; clone size: -; V gene: TRBV11-2; D gene: -; CDR3 protein: CASSLIIDWEETQYF; CDR3 DNA: TGTGCCAGCAGCTTAATCATCGATTGGGAAGAGACCCAGTACTTC
J gene: TRBJ1-1; clone size: many; V gene: TRBV21-1; D gene: -; CDR3 protein: CASSNNRGLRGNTEAFF; CDR3 DNA: TGTGCCAGCAGCAATAACAGGGGGCTGAGGGGGAACACTGAAGCTTTCTTT
J gene: TRBJ1-4; clone size: few; V gene: TRBV7-9; D gene: -; CDR3 protein: CASSSLQGFVEKLFF; CDR3 DNA: TGTGCCAGCAGCTCCCTACAGGGATTCGTTGAAAAACTGTTTTTT
J gene: TRBJ2-3; clone size: many; V gene: TRBV7-2; D gene: -; CDR3 protein: CASSRDRSTDTQYF; CDR3 DNA: TGTGCCAGCAGCCGTGACAGGTCCACAGATACGCAGTATTTT
J gene: TRBJ2-7; clone size: few; V gene: TRBV29-1; D gene: TRBD1; CDR3 protein: CSVHPTGTGWSEQYF; CDR3 DNA: TGCAGCGTCCACCCCACCGGGACAGGGTGGTCCGAGCAGTACTTC
J gene: TRBJ2-3; clone size: many; V gene: TRBV29-1; D gene: -; CDR3 protein: CSARRGDTQYF; CDR3 DNA: TGCAGCGCCCGACGGGGGGATACGCAGTATTTT
J gene: TRBJ1-1; clone size: few; V gene: TRBV5-4; D gene: -; CDR3 protein: CASGGGSLNTEAFF; CDR3 DNA: TGTGCCAGTGGGGGGGGGAGTTTGAACACTGAAGCTTTCTTT
J gene: TRBJ1-2; clone size: many; V gene: TRBV18; D gene: -; CDR3 protein: CASSPSEGPLVGYTF; CDR3 DNA: TGTGCCAGCTCACCGTCGGAGGGGCCCCTGGTCGGCTACACCTTC
J gene: TRBJ2-2; clone size: few; V gene: TRBV30; D gene: -; CDR3 protein: CAWSQINTGELFF; CDR3 DNA: TGTGCCTGGAGCCAGATAAACACCGGGGAGCTGTTTTTT
J gene: TRBJ1-2; clone size: few; V gene: TRBV20-1; D gene: -; CDR3 protein: CSAGGQSNYGYTF; CDR3 DNA: TGCAGTGCTGGAGGACAATCTAACTATGGCTACACCTTC
J gene: TRBJ2-3; clone size: -; V gene: TRBV30; D gene: -; CDR3 protein: CAWSVLQGRGTDTQYF; CDR3 DNA: TGTGCCTGGAGTGTCCTACAGGGGAGGGGGACAGATACGCAGTATTTT
J gene: TRBJ2-5; clone size: few; V gene: TRBV20-1; D gene: -; CDR3 protein: CSARLPQETQYF; CDR3 DNA: TGCAGTGCTCGACTGCCCCAGGAGACCCAGTACTTC
J gene: TRBJ1-2; clone size: -; V gene: TRBV5-6; D gene: -; CDR3 protein: CASSVTGKDYGYTF; CDR3 DNA: TGTGCCAGCAGCGTCACAGGGAAGGACTATGGCTACACCTTC
J gene: TRBJ2-7; clone size: -; V gene: TRBV20-1; D gene: -; CDR3 protein: CSARGTSYYEQYF; CDR3 DNA: TGCAGTGCTAGAGGTACATCCTACTACGAGCAGTACTTC
J gene: TRBJ2-1; clone size: many; V gene: TRBV29-1; D gene: -; CDR3 protein: CSDRDTRYNEQFF; CDR3 DNA: TGCAGCGACCGGGACACTCGTTACAATGAGCAGTTCTTC
J gene: TRBJ1-2; clone size: few; V gene: TRBV9; D gene: -; CDR3 protein: CASSAPPGHPNYGYTF; CDR3 DNA: TGTGCCAGCAGCGCACCTCCGGGACATCCTAACTATGGCTACACCTTC
J gene: TRBJ2-1; clone size: many; V gene: TRBV6-2/TRBV6-3; D gene: -; CDR3 protein: CASSPGSSQYNEQFF; CDR3 DNA: TGTGCCAGCAGCCCTGGGTCTTCCCAATACAATGAGCAGTTCTTC
J gene: TRBJ2-3; clone size: many; V gene: TRBV20-1; D gene: TRBD2; CDR3 protein: CSARGLAGGPGATDTQYF; CDR3 DNA: TGCAGTGCTAGAGGGCTAGCGGGAGGGCCGGGAGCCACAGATACGCAGTATTTT
J gene: TRBJ1-2; clone size: few; V gene: TRBV4-1; D gene: -; CDR3 protein: CASSQSSTMGRRTF; CDR3 DNA: TGCGCCAGCAGCCAATCCTCGACGATGGGGCGGCGAACCTTC
J gene: TRBJ2-1; clone size: -; V gene: TRBV4-3; D gene: TRBD2; CDR3 protein: CASSQGWGLAVNEQFF; CDR3 DNA: TGCGCCAGCAGCCAAGGGTGGGGACTAGCGGTGAATGAGCAGTTCTTC
J gene: TRBJ2-5; clone size: few; V gene: TRBV29-1; D gene: -; CDR3 protein: CSAISLSDRETQYF; CDR3 DNA: TGCAGCGCCATATCGTTATCGGACAGAGAGACCCAGTACTTC
J gene: TRBJ2-3; clone size: -; V gene: TRBV10-1; D gene: TRBD2; CDR3 protein: CASSPSGRADTQYF; CDR3 DNA: TGCGCCAGCAGTCCAAGCGGGAGGGCAGATACGCAGTATTTT
J gene: TRBJ2-5; clone size: many; V gene: TRBV9; D gene: -; CDR3 protein: CASSVGTEETQYF; CDR3 DNA: TGTGCCAGCAGCGTAGGGACAGAAGAGACCCAGTACTTC
J gene: TRBJ2-2; clone size: -; V gene: TRBV9; D gene: -; CDR3 protein: CASSPQVGTGELFF; CDR3 DNA: TGTGCCAGCAGCCCCCAGGTCGGAACCGGGGAGCTGTTTTTT
J gene: TRBJ2-3; clone size: few; V gene: TRBV25-1; D gene: TRBD1; CDR3 protein: CASSEILGQGAIDTQYF; CDR3 DNA: TGTGCCAGCAGTGAAATCCTGGGACAGGGTGCAATAGATACGCAGTATTTT
J gene: TRBJ1-2; clone size: few; V gene: TRBV20-1; D gene: -; CDR3 protein: CSARGMEGADYGYTF; CDR3 DNA: TGCAGTGCTAGAGGGATGGAGGGAGCCGACTATGGCTACACCTTC
J gene: TRBJ2-5; clone size: -; V gene: TRBV4-3; D gene: -; CDR3 protein: CASSQSVGYQETQYF; CDR3 DNA: TGCGCCAGCAGCCAATCCGTAGGGTACCAAGAGACCCAGTACTTC
J gene: TRBJ2-3; clone size: many; V gene: TRBV20-1; D gene: TRBD2; CDR3 protein: CSASPRRGTLDTQYF; CDR3 DNA: TGCAGTGCTAGCCCCCGGCGGGGGACCTTAGATACGCAGTATTTT
J gene: TRBJ2-5; clone size: few; V gene: TRBV20-1; D gene: TRBD2; CDR3 protein: CSARDTGGPQETQYF; CDR3 DNA: TGCAGTGCTAGAGATACGGGGGGTCCGCAAGAGACCCAGTACTTC
J gene: TRBJ1-4; clone size: -; V gene: TRBV10-2; D gene: -; CDR3 protein: CASTPALATNEKLFF; CDR3 DNA: TGCGCCAGCACCCCGGCCCTGGCAACTAATGAAAAACTGTTTTTT
J gene: TRBJ2-1; clone size: -; V gene: TRBV7-6; D gene: -; CDR3 protein: CASSSDYEQFF; CDR3 DNA: TGTGCCAGCAGCTCTGACTATGAGCAGTTCTTC
J gene: TRBJ2-1; clone size: few; V gene: TRBV7-9; D gene: -; CDR3 protein: CASSLGGSEQFF; CDR3 DNA: TGTGCCAGCAGCTTAGGCGGGTCTGAGCAGTTCTTC
J gene: TRBJ2-7; clone size: few; V gene: TRBV15; D gene: TRBD1; CDR3 protein: CATGPGQGSYEQYF; CDR3 DNA: TGTGCCACTGGACCGGGACAGGGCTCCTACGAGCAGTACTTC
J gene: TRBJ2-3; clone size: few; V gene: TRBV14; D gene: TRBD1; CDR3 protein: CASSLLGQGAPDTQYF; CDR3 DNA: TGTGCCAGCAGCTTGTTGGGACAGGGGGCTCCAGATACGCAGTATTTT
J gene: TRBJ2-1; clone size: -; V gene: TRBV19; D gene: TRBD2; CDR3 protein: CATKGVGGRENEQFF; CDR3 DNA: TGTGCCACCAAGGGTGTTGGCGGGAGGGAGAATGAGCAGTTCTTC
J gene: TRBJ1-5; clone size: few; V gene: TRBV12-3/TRBV12-4; D gene: TRBD1; CDR3 protein: CATAGTGDQPQHF; CDR3 DNA: TGTGCCACCGCCGGGACAGGGGATCAGCCCCAGCATTTT
J gene: TRBJ2-2; clone size: -; V gene: TRBV29-1; D gene: -; CDR3 protein: CSVEEGYYTGELFF; CDR3 DNA: TGCAGCGTTGAGGAAGGATACTACACCGGGGAGCTGTTTTTT
J gene: TRBJ2-3; clone size: few; V gene: TRBV6-1; D gene: -; CDR3 protein: CASSERLQRGGTDTQYF; CDR3 DNA: TGTGCCAGCAGTGAACGCCTACAGAGGGGTGGGACAGATACGCAGTATTTT